Relative to its sample, the clone carrying this T cell receptor delta chain is hyperexpanded. Other DNA sequences in the sample encode the same CDR3. Gamma-chain- and delta-chain-specific primers converted PBMC RNA into TCR cDNA. TCRdb re-called the RT-PCR reads via CATT. The repertoire holds about 570 delta-chain clones, with 45% to 75% as singletons. These data originate in a study of delta chains in infants with herpesvirus infections. Study as a whole: Ugandan infants were followed prospectively from birth through primary CMV infection.

The trim removed 2 bases at V and 0 bases at J, leaving 5 bases unmatched. Germline CDR1 GEAIGNYY, CDR2 EKD. This CDR3 is 19 amino acids long. Sequencing was performed on peripheral blood, taken at time point 5 of longitudinal follow-up. The sequence was collected from a human donor who was a Ugandan infant, either HIV-exposed or HIV-unexposed (not recorded which). The J gene is TRDJ3, the V gene TRDV2, with 11 positions matching TRDD3. CDR3 protein: CACDIVLGDSSWDTRQMFF. The CDR3 DNA follows: TGTGCCTGTGACATCGTACTGGGGGATAGCTCCTGGGACACCCGACAGATGTTTTTC.